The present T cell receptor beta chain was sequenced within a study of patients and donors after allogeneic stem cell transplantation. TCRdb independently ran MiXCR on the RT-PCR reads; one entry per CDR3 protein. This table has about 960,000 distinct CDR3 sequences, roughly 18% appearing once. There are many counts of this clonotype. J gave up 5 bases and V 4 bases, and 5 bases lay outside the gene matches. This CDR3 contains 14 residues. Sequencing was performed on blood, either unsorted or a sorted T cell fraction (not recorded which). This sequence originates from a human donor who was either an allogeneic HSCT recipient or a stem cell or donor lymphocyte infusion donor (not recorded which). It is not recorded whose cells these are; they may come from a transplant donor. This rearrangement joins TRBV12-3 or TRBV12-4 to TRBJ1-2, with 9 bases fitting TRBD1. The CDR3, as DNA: TGTGCCAGCAGTTCCGGGACAGGGACTTATGGCTACACCTTC. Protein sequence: CASSSGTGTYGYTF.